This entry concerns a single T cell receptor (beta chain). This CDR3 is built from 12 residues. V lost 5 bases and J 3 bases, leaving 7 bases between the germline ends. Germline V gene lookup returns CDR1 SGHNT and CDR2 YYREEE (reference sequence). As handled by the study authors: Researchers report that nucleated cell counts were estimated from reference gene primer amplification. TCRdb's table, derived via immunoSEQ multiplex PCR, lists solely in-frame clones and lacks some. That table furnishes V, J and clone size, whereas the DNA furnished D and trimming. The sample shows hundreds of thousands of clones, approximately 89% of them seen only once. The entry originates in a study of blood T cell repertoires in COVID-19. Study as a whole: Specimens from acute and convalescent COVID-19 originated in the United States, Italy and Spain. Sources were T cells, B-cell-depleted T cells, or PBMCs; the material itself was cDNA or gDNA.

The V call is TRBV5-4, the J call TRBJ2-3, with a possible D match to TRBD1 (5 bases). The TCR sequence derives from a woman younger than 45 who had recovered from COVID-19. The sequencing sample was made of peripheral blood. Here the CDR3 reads CASRSGTDTQYF. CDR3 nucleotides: TGTGCCAGCAGGTCAGGGACAGATACGCAGTATTTT.